This T cell receptor (beta chain) comes out of a study of human T cells and chemical hapten exposure. The table lists this clonotype with a few counts. TCRdb re-called the RACE reads with MiXCR, one entry per CDR3 protein. Of tens of thousands of distinct CDR3 sequences in the sample, under 15% were seen once. Time point noted: patch test 3, about 24 weeks after DPC sensitization. Treatment indicated: therapeutic diphenylcyclopropenone sensitization with weekly scalp DPC. Trimming shortened V by 3 bases and J by 4 bases, and 12 bases separated the two germline ends. Per germline, CDR1 MGHDK and CDR2 SYGVNS. The CDR3 is made up of 14 amino acids.

The rearrangement links TRBV25-1 to TRBJ1-2, with D unclear. The receptor comes from a woman aged 50 to 60 with alopecia areata. Some clones in this sample may be carry-over from other donors' samples. Sequencing used whole blood, obtained in connection with sensitization to the hapten diphenylcyclopropenone (DPC). Here the CDR3 reads CASSDGGRAYGYTF. As DNA, the CDR3 is TGTGCCAGCAGTGATGGTGGGCGAGCCTATGGCTACACCTTC.